This record covers a single T cell receptor beta chain. The antigen is unknown. MiXCR was used by TCRdb to re-call the PCR reads. The sample yields under 45,000 clones, around 28% seen once. This CDR3 is 13 amino acids long. From germline, CDR1 is MGHDK and CDR2 SYGVNS. V was shortened by 6 bases and J by 3 bases, with 11 bases between the two germline ends. Not a single patient had been given any form of treatment at any point before undergoing thyroid surgery. The data were obtained in a study of metastatic and nonmetastatic thyroid tumors. General observations from the study: According to reports, the diversity of TCR beta was significantly higher in malignant thyroid tumors than in benign nodules, and this held in both blood and tumor samples.

The clonotype comes from a male donor with papillary thyroid cancer or a benign thyroid nodule (not recorded which). Some clones in this sample may be carry-over from other donors' samples. The sample comprised blood. The chain combines TRBV25-1 with TRBJ2-5, with D possibly matching TRBD2 (7 bases). The CDR3, as DNA: TGTGCCAGCAGCAGGGAGGGGGAAGAGACCCAGTACTTC. This gives the protein CASSREGEETQYF.